The clone carrying this T cell receptor (beta chain) occurred many times. The sample comes from a study of T-cell memory formation after mild COVID-19. The CDR3 consists of 13 residues. The germline V and J ends were trimmed by 5 bases and 6 bases, with 15 bases remaining between them. CDR1 is SGHRS and CDR2 is YFSETQ in the germline V gene. TCRdb redid the calling of the 5' RACE reads with MiXCR, one entry per CDR3 protein. Here the sample spans hundreds of thousands of distinct CDR3 sequences, about a sixth being singletons. This rearrangement joins TRBV5-1 to TRBJ2-7; D tentatively fits TRBD1 or TRBD2 (5 bases each). Sequencing was carried out using PBMCs or a T cell subset sorted from them (not recorded which). The clonotype comes from a man aged 18 to 35 who had mild COVID-19 (a few samples of this study predate the infection). Cell type and time point are not known. The CDR3 loop is CASSSQGEGEQYV. The CDR3 region has the DNA TGCGCCAGCAGTTCCCAGGGAGAAGGCGAGCAGTACGTC.